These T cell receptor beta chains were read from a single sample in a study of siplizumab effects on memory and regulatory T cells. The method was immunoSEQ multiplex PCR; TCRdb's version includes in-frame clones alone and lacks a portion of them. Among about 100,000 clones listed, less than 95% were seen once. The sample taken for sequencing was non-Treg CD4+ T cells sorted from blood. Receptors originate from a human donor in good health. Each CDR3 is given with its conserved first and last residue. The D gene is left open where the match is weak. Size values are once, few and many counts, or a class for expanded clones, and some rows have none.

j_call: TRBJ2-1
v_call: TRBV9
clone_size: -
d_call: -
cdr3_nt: TGTGCCAGCAGCCTCATGGGAGTTACCGATGAGCAGTTCTTC
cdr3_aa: CASSLMGVTDEQFF

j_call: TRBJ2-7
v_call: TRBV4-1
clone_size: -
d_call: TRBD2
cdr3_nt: TGCGCCAGCAGCAAAGACCTAGCGGTTAACTACGAGCAGTACTTC
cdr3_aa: CASSKDLAVNYEQYF

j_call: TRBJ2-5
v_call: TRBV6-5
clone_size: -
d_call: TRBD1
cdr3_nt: TGTGCCAGCAGACGAGGACAGGGTGGGGAGACCCAGTACTTC
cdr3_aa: CASRRGQGGETQYF

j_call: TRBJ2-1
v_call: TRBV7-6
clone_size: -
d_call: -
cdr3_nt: TGTGCCAGCAGCTTAGCGACCTATAATAGTGAGCAGTTCTTC
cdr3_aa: CASSLATYNSEQFF

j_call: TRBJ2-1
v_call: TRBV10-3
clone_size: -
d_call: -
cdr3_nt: TGTGCCATCAGTAGGCGGGATGGCTACAATGAGCAGTTCTTC
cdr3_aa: CAISRRDGYNEQFF

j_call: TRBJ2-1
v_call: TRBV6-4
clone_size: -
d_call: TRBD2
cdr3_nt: TGTGCCAGCAGTGCGACTAGCGGGGGCAATGAGCAGTTCTTC
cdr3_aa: CASSATSGGNEQFF

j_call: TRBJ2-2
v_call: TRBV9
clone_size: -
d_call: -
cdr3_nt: TGTGCCAGCAGCGTAGGGAGGGAGCTGTTTTTT
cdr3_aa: CASSVGRELFF

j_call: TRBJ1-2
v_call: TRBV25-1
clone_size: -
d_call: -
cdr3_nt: TGTGCCAGCAAAGAACCGGGGTACGGCTACACCTTC
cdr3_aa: CASKEPGYGYTF

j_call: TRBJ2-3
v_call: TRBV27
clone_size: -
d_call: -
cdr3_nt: TGTGCCAGCAGTTCCGGCCGGCCAGATACGCAGTATTTT
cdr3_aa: CASSSGRPDTQYF

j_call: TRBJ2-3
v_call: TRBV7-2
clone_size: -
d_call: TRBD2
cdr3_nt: TGTGCCAGCAGCCGTGGGACTAGCGGAATAGATACGCAGTATTTT
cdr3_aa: CASSRGTSGIDTQYF

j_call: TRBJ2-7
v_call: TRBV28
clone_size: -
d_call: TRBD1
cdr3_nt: TGTGCCAGCAGTTCCGGACAGGGCTACGAGCAGTACTTC
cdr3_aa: CASSSGQGYEQYF

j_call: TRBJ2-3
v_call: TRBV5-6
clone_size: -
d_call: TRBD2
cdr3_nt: TGTGCCAGCAGCGAGGGACTAGCATCTTTGGATACGCAGTATTTT
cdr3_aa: CASSEGLASLDTQYF

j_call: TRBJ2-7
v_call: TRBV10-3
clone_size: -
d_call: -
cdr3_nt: TGTGCCATCAGTTACCAGGGGGAGCAGTACTTC
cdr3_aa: CAISYQGEQYF

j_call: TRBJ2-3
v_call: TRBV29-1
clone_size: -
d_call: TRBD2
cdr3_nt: TGCAGCGCCGACAACTACGGGACTAGCGGGAGGAAATCAAGCACAGATACGCAGTATTTT
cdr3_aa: CSADNYGTSGRKSSTDTQYF

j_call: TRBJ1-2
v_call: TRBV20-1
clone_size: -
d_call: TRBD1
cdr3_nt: TGCAGTGCAACAGGGGTTGGTGGCTACACCTTC
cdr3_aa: CSATGVGGYTF

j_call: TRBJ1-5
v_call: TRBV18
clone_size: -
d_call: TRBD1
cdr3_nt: TGTGCCAGCTCACCCCTCCGGGACAGGGAATTTCAGCCCCAGCATTTT
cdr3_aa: CASSPLRDREFQPQHF

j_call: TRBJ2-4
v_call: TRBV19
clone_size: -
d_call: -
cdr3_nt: TGTGCCAGTAGTATCGCAGGGACCAAAAACATTCAGTACTTC
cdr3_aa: CASSIAGTKNIQYF

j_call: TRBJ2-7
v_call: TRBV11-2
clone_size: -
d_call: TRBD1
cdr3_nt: TGTGCCAGCAGCCTTGGACAGGGGGACTCCTACGAGCAGTACTTC
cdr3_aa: CASSLGQGDSYEQYF

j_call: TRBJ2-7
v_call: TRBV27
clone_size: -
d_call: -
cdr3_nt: TGTGCCAGCAGTTTGGCTTGGACAGACTCCTACGAGCAGTACTTC
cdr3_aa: CASSLAWTDSYEQYF

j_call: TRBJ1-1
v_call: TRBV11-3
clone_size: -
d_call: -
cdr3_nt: TGTGCCAGCAGCAAGGAGAACACTGAAGCTTTCTTT
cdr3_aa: CASSKENTEAFF

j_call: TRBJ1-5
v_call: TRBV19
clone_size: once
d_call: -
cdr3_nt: TGTGCCAGTAGAACTCATCACGGGGCTCCCAATCAGCCCCAGCATTTT
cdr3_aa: CASRTHHGAPNQPQHF

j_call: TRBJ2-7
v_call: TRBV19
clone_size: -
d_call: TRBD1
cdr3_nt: TGTGCCAGTAGTTTTGGACAGGGAGTAAAGTACGAGCAGTACTTC
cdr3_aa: CASSFGQGVKYEQYF

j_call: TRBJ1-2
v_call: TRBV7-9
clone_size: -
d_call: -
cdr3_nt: TGTGCCAGCAGCCCGGGTAGTGGAGGCTACACCTTC
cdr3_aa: CASSPGSGGYTF

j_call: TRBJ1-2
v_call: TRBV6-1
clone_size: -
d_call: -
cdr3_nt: TGTGCCAGCAGTGAATTGATAGGGGCAGGCTACACCTTC
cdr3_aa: CASSELIGAGYTF

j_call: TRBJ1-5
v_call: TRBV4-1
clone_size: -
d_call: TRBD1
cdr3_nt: TGCGCCAGCAGCGTCGGACAGGGGGCAGCGCATCAGCCCCAGCATTTT
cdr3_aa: CASSVGQGAAHQPQHF

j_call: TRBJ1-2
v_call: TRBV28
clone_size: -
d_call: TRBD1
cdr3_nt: TGTGCCAGCAGTTTAGGCGGACAGGGGATTAACTATGGCTACACCTTC
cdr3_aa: CASSLGGQGINYGYTF

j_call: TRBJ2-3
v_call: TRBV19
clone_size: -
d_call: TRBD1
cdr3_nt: TGTGCCAGTAGTATCGGTTGGGACAGGGGGCAAGATACGCAGTATTTT
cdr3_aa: CASSIGWDRGQDTQYF

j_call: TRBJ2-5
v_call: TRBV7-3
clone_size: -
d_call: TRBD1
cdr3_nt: TGTGCCAGCAGCTTAGCAGGGGGCGCTTGGGAGACCCAGTACTTC
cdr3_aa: CASSLAGGAWETQYF